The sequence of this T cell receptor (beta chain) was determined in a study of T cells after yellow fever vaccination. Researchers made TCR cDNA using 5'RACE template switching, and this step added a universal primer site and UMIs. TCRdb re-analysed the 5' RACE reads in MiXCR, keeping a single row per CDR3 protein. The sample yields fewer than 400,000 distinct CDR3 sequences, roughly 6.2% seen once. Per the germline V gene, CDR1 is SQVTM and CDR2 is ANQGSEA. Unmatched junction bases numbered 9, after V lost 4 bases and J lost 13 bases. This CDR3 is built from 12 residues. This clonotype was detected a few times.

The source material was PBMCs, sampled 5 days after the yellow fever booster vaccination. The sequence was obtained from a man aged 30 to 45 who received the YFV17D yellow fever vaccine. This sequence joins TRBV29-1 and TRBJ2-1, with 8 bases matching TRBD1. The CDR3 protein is CSVGFFGTGQFF. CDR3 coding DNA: TGCAGCGTTGGCTTTTTTGGGACAGGTCAGTTCTTC.